One and the same sample provided the 21 T cell receptor beta chains below, sequenced in a study of CD8 T cells in Susac syndrome (dated 2019 in TCRdb). The library came from the immunoSEQ multiplex PCR assay. RNA was extracted using the RNeasy kit, and 0.5 to 1 microgram was reverse transcribed with random hexamers. The public reads were reprocessed in TCRdb via fastp at Q25 and MiXCR, keeping in-frame beta chains. Rows are unified per CDR3 protein, each entry keeping the most common DNA and genes. Here the sample has about 140,000 distinct CDR3 sequences; about 95% occur a single time. The ten largest account for over 0.1% of the sample. Sequences were obtained from CD4+ T cells from PBMCs. The receptors here all came from a human donor with multiple sclerosis.

This clonotype was counted a single time. The rearrangement links TRBV2 to TRBJ1-5, with D perhaps matching TRBD1 (5 bases). CDR3 length equals 12 residues. V lost 6 bases to trimming and J lost 6 bases, with 9 bases between them. The germline gives CDR1 SNHLY, CDR2 FYNNEI. CDR3 nucleotides: TGTGCCAGCAGACAGCAGGGTCAGCCCCAGCATTTT. Amino acid sequence: CASRQQGQPQHF.

The V gene is TRBV9, the J gene TRBJ1-1; a possible D gene is TRBD1 (5 bases). The CDR3 consists of 15 residues. Deletions cut 0 bases from V and 6 bases from J, with 15 bases between. Germline values: CDR1 SGDLS, CDR2 YYNGEE. CDR3 amino acids: CASSVEPRETAEAFF. The CDR3, as DNA: TGTGCCAGCAGCGTAGAGCCCAGGGAAACGGCTGAAGCTTTCTTT.

The rearrangement joins TRBV29-1 to TRBJ2-5; 8 positions match TRBD2. There are 14 residues in the CDR3. From germline, CDR1 is SQVTM and CDR2 ANQGSEA. The junction had 9 bases not matched to a gene; V was cut back by 6 bases and J by 3 bases. The CDR3 DNA follows: TGCAGCGTCCTCCTCGCGGGGGGTAAAGAGACCCAGTACTTC. Amino acid sequence: CSVLLAGGKETQYF.

This clonotype has more than one count but fewer than ten. The chain recombines TRBV12-3 or TRBV12-4 with TRBJ1-5, with no clear D. Trimming stripped 3 bases from V and 0 bases from J, with 9 bases between. This CDR3 has 15 residues. The chain's CDR3 is CASSLLQHSNQPQHF. The CDR3 DNA is TGTGCCAGCAGTTTGTTGCAGCATAGCAATCAGCCCCAGCATTTT.

The CDR3: CASSNKSTPPRIYEQYF. CDR3 bases: TGTGCCAGCAGCAACAAATCGACACCTCCGAGGATCTACGAGCAGTACTTC. This chain connects TRBV14 to TRBJ2-7, with D hard to call. Trimming pared 5 bases from V and 3 bases from J, leaving 23 bases between. The CDR3 length is 17 residues. CDR1 SGHDN and CDR2 FVKESK come from the germline V gene.

This sequence joins TRBV7-3 and TRBJ2-6; 7 nucleotides match TRBD1. The V gene end was trimmed by 0 bases and the J gene end by 0 bases; junction bases not matched to a gene: 5. The CDR3 spans 18 residues. The germline V gene encodes CDR1 SGHTA and CDR2 FQGTGA. This chain's CDR3 is CASSLTGTAFSGANVLTF. CDR3 nucleotides: TGTGCCAGCAGCTTAACAGGGACAGCTTTCTCTGGGGCCAACGTCCTGACTTTC.

This clonotype was detected once. J is TRBJ2-3 and V is TRBV20-1; D is uncertain. The germline CDR1 and CDR2 sequences are DFQATT and SNEGSKA (reference sequence). The length of the CDR3 is 12 residues. Trimming left V 6 bases short and J 5 bases short, with 12 bases between. Written as DNA, the CDR3 is TGCAGTGCCGTACGCTCCGGAGATACGCAGTATTTT. This sequence encodes CSAVRSGDTQYF.

The rearrangement uses TRBV5-6 and TRBJ2-1; 12 nucleotides match TRBD2. V trimming: 4 bases; J trimming: 9 bases; junction bases outside the gene matches: 17. Germline CDR1 reads SGHDT; CDR2 reads YYEEEE. The CDR3 totals 18 residues. The CDR3 reads CASSGGLAGSLVNLEQFF. The CDR3, as DNA: TGTGCCAGCAGCGGGGGACTAGCGGGTTCCCTTGTCAACCTTGAGCAGTTCTTC.

The chain joins TRBV27 to TRBJ2-7; D remains ambiguous. The CDR3 is 14 residues long. V was shortened by 3 bases and J by 5 bases, with 14 bases between the two germline ends. Per the germline V gene, CDR1 is MNHEY and CDR2 is SMNVEV (reference sequence). The chain's CDR3 is CASSFETGRDEQYF. CDR3 DNA: TGTGCCAGCAGTTTCGAAACGGGCCGAGACGAGCAGTACTTC.

The gene calls are TRBV29-1 and TRBJ2-7; 8 bases are shared with TRBD2. V lost 5 bases, J lost 2 bases, and 5 bases stayed unmatched. The V gene's germline CDR1 is SQVTM and CDR2 ANQGSEA. The CDR3 is made up of 13 amino acids. This CDR3 is CSVRREVPYEQYF. CDR3 coding DNA: TGCAGCGTTAGGCGGGAGGTCCCCTACGAGCAGTACTTC.

The chain recombines TRBV20-1 with TRBJ2-3; D possibly corresponds to TRBD1 (5 bases). This CDR3 spans 15 amino acids. Germline V gives CDR1 DFQATT, CDR2 SNEGSKA (reference sequence). V gave up 3 bases and J gave up 3 bases, with 16 bases separating them. CDR3 coding DNA: TGCAGTGCTAGCCCCCGCCAGGGCCCAACAGATACGCAGTATTTT. Protein product: CSASPRQGPTDTQYF.

The genes are TRBV6-5 and TRBJ1-6; 7 nucleotides line up with TRBD1. Germline V gene data show CDR1 as MNHEY and CDR2 as SVGAGI. Trimming removed 2 bases from V and 10 bases from J; junction bases left unmatched: 8. This CDR3 is built from 15 residues. CDR3: CASSYARGGRSPLHF. In DNA, the CDR3 is TGTGCCAGCAGTTACGCTAGAGGGGGCAGGTCACCCCTCCACTTT.

The chain joins TRBV12-3 or TRBV12-4 to TRBJ2-7; 9 bases map to TRBD1. The CDR3 contains 15 residues. The J segment lost 6 bases and the V segment lost 6 bases, leaving 12 bases of the junction unmatched. The CDR3 DNA reads as TGTGCCAGCAGCCAGCGCGCAGGACAGGGGCTCGAGCAGTACTTC. Amino acids: CASSQRAGQGLEQYF.

The chain links TRBV7-2 to TRBJ2-7, with a weak D call TRBD1 (6 bases). The germline gives CDR1 SGHTA, CDR2 FQGNSA. V lost 1 base and J 3 bases, leaving 13 bases between the germline ends. The CDR3 extends over 15 amino acids. The CDR3 coding sequence is TGTGCCAGCAGCTTAGGCCCAGGGGTCAACTACGAGCAGTACTTC. This codes for CASSLGPGVNYEQYF.

The rearrangement uses TRBV13 and TRBJ2-3, with TRBD2 matching 10 bases. Trimming cost V 3 bases and J 2 bases; bases outside gene matches: 5. The V gene's germline CDR1 is PRHDT and CDR2 FYEKMQ (reference sequence). The length of the CDR3 is 16 residues. The CDR3 reads CASSFWTSGYTDTQYF. DNA for the CDR3: TGTGCCAGCAGCTTTTGGACTAGCGGTTACACAGATACGCAGTATTTT.

J is TRBJ2-7 and V is TRBV6-5, with D unresolved. The V end was cut by 2 bases, the J end by 3 bases, with 14 bases between. The germline gives CDR1 MNHEY, CDR2 SVGAGI. This CDR3 has 15 amino acids. The CDR3 sequence is CASSYGPMGNYEQYF. The CDR3 DNA is TGTGCCAGCAGTTACGGTCCTATGGGGAACTACGAGCAGTACTTC.

V usage is TRBV20-1 and J usage is TRBJ2-1; a weak D match, TRBD2 (6 bases). Germline values: CDR1 DFQATT, CDR2 SNEGSKA (reference sequence). There are 14 residues in the CDR3. V was clipped by 3 bases and J by 5 bases, with 14 bases between them. CDR3 sequence (DNA): TGCAGTGCTAGTCTGGGACTCGCCAACAATGAGCAGTTCTTC. Translation gives CSASLGLANNEQFF.

The chain couples TRBV2 to TRBJ2-7, with 7 bases identical to TRBD1. The V segment lost 6 bases and the J segment 2 bases; nucleotides outside the gene matches: 4. CDR3 size: 13 residues. CDR1 is SNHLY and CDR2 is FYNNEI in the germline V gene. This CDR3 is CASSLGQTYEQYF. Here the CDR3 DNA reads TGTGCCAGCAGCCTGGGACAGACCTACGAGCAGTACTTC.

The chain employs TRBV4-1 and TRBJ2-7; TRBD2 aligns across 9 bases. Germline CDR1 and CDR2: MGHRA and YSYEKL. The junction had 4 bases not matched to a gene; V was cut back by 1 base and J by 3 bases. CDR3 size: 15 residues. The CDR3 region has the DNA TGCGCCAGCAGCCAAGGGCGGGGGGGCCGCTACGAGCAGTACTTC. Translated, it gives CASSQGRGGRYEQYF.

The V and J genes are TRBV3-1 and TRBJ2-7, with D unresolved. Germline assignment: CDR1 LGHDT and CDR2 YNNKEL (reference sequence). This CDR3 has 12 residues. The V gene lost 1 base and the J gene lost 3 bases, with 4 bases spanning the gap. The CDR3 DNA is TGTGCCAGCAGCCAAGCCCACTACGAGCAGTACTTC. Translated: CASSQAHYEQYF.

The rearrangement uses TRBV6-1 and TRBJ2-3; 11 bases are a match to TRBD2. Germline V gives CDR1 MNHNS, CDR2 SASEGT. V gave up 8 bases and J gave up 3 bases; unmatched junction bases: 7. CDR3 length equals 15 residues. CDR3 coding DNA: TGTGCCAGCGGTCTGACTAGCGGGATGACAGATACGCAGTATTTT. This codes for CASGLTSGMTDTQYF.